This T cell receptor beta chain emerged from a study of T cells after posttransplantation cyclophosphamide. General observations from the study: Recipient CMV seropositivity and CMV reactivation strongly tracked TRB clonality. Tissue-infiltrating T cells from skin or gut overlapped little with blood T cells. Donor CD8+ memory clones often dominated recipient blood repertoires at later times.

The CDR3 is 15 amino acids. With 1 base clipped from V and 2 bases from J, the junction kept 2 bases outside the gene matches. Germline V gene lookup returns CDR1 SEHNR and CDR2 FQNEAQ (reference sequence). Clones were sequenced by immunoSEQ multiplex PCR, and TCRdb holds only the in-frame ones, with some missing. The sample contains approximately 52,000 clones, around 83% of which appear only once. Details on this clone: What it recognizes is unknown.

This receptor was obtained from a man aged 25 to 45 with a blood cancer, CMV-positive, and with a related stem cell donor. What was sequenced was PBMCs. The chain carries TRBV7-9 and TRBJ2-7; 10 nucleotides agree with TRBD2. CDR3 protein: CASSLGLAGPYEQYF. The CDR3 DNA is TGTGCCAGCAGCTTAGGACTAGCGGGCCCCTACGAGCAGTACTTC.